This T cell receptor (beta chain) was sequenced during a study of T cell changes during pregnancy in multiple sclerosis. Sequencing used immunoSEQ multiplex PCR; TCRdb keeps in-frame clones, though not all of them. Counted here are approximately 93,000 clones, approximately 89% occurring once; the ten biggest clones make up around 1.8%. With V trimmed by 4 bases and J by 4 bases, 4 bases remained unmatched. This CDR3 contains 16 residues. Looked up from germline, CDR1 is SGHVS and CDR2 is FNYEAQ. This clonotype was sampled from a female donor in good health, enrolled as a control in a pregnancy study. This sequence joins TRBV7-6 and TRBJ2-2, with 12 bases fitting TRBD2. Sequencing used peripheral blood, obtained in the first trimester of pregnancy. CDR3 protein: CASSSSSGGATGELFF. CDR3 DNA sequence: TGTGCCAGCAGCTCCTCTAGCGGGGGGGCCACCGGGGAGCTGTTTTTT.